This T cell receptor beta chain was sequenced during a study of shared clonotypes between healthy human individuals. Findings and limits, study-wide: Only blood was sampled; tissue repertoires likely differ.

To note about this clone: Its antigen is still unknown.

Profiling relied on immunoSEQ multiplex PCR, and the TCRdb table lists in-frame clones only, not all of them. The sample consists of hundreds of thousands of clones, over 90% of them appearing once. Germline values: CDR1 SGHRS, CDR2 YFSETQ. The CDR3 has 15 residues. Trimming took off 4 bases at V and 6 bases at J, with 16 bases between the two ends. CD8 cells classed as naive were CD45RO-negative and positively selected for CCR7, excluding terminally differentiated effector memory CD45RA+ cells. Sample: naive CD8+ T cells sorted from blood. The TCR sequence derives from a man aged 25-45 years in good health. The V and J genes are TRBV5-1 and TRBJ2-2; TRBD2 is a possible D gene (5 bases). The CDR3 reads CASSEVGVNSGELFF. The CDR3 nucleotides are TGCGCCAGCAGCGAAGTCGGGGTTAACTCCGGGGAGCTGTTTTTT.